This T cell receptor (beta chain) derives from a study of T cells in Graves' hyperthyroidism and ophthalmopathy. The study based diagnoses on clinical symptoms, serum thyroxine and TRAb, thyroid ultrasound and orbital computed tomography. From 9 to 10 ml of fresh peripheral blood, PBMCs were isolated. RNA transcripts yielded amplified TCR beta CDR3 regions. During a first-round RT-PCR of the TCR CDR3, the HTBI primer set was used. TCRdb analysed the multiplex PCR reads with MiXCR anew, one entry per CDR3 protein. The sample lists around 200,000 distinct CDR3 sequences, approximately 16% occurring once. Study-level findings and limits: Patients with ophthalmopathy were separated from those with stable hyperthyroidism by a 13 V-J model.

The germline gives CDR1 SGHTA, CDR2 FQGNSA. The CDR3 is 13 amino acids. This clonotype was observed at least ten times. Antigen specificity is unknown. One junction end disagrees with the germline gene, perhaps due to a read error. The TCR originated in a man aged 35-49 years with Graves' hyperthyroidism. Specimen: blood. The genes are TRBV7-2 and TRBJ2-7; D call uncertain. CDR3 DNA: TGTGCCAGCAGCTTCACCTTCTCCTGCGAGCAGTACTTC. It codes for CASSFTFSCEQYF.